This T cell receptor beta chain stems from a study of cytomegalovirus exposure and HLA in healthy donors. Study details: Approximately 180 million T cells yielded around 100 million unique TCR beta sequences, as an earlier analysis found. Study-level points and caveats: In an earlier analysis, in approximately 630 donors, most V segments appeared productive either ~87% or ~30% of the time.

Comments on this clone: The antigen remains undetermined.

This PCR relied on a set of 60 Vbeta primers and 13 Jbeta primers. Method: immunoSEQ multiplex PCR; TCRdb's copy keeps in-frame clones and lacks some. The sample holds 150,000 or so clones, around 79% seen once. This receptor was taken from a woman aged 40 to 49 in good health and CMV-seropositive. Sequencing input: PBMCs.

The CDR3 nucleotides are TGTGCCAGCAGCAAGGGACAGGCCCTCACCGGGGAGCTGTTTTTT. This encodes CASSKGQALTGELFF. The chain joins TRBV7-9 to TRBJ2-2; 8 nucleotides line up with TRBD1. After removal of 5 bases from V and 4 bases from J, the junction contained 6 bases not matched to a gene. Per the germline V gene, CDR1 is SEHNR and CDR2 is FQNEAQ (reference sequence). The length of the CDR3 is 15 residues.